These 5 T cell receptor beta chains share one sample of origin, sequenced in a study of graft-versus-host responses after intestinal transplantation. Plates contained approximately 200,000 CFSE-labeled responder cells and approximately 200,000 irradiated, violet-dye-labeled stimulator cells. TCRdb keeps only in-frame clones here, not all; method: immunoSEQ multiplex PCR. This sample has around 21,000 clones, with approximately 40% found just once. Specimen: alloreactive CD8+ T cells from a mixed lymphocyte reaction culture, collected before transplantation. Sample subset: CFSE-low proliferating T cells sorted from roughly 6-day pre-transplant mixed lymphocyte reaction (GvH or HvG direction). All receptors come from a human patient who was an organ donor for intestinal transplantation.

The gene calls are TRBV7-8 and TRBJ2-2; 11 bases agree with TRBD2. Germline V gives CDR1 SGHVS, CDR2 FQNEAQ. The V segment lost 5 bases and the J segment 0 bases; nucleotides outside the gene matches: 11. The CDR3 is 19 residues long. For the CDR3, the DNA is TGTGCCAGCAGCACCCTGGGGACTAGCGGCTCATCGAACACCGGGGAGCTGTTTTTT. The encoded protein is CASSTLGTSGSSNTGELFF.

V usage is TRBV21-1 and J usage is TRBJ2-7; the table's D call, TRBD2, has no DNA check behind it. TRBV21-1 is marked as a pseudogene. The CDR3 contains 16 residues. Here the CDR3 DNA reads TGTGCCAGCAGCACCCGAACTAGCGAGAGCTCCGGCGAGCAGTACTTC. This sequence encodes CASSTRTSESSGEQYF.

V usage is TRBV2 and J usage is TRBJ2-7, with 7 bases matching TRBD1. Per germline, CDR1 SNHLY and CDR2 FYNNEI. The CDR3 spans 13 residues. V lost 7 bases, J lost 0 bases, and 3 bases stayed unmatched. The CDR3 DNA reads as TGTGCCAGCAATGAGGGGGCCTCCTACGAGCAGTACTTC. Translated, it gives CASNEGASYEQYF.

By share of the sample, this clone is medium-sized (0.01 to 0.1%). Additional DNA sequences in this sample encode the identical CDR3. The V and J genes are TRBV4-1 and TRBJ2-3; D not certain. Germline CDR1 and CDR2: MGHRA and YSYEKL. The CDR3 covers 13 residues. The V end lost 1 base, the J end lost 1 base, and 3 bases lay between the germline ends. CDR3: CASSQVGTDTQYF. CDR3 coding DNA: TGCGCCAGCAGCCAAGTGGGCACAGATACGCAGTATTTT.

The count of this clone is one. The V call is TRBV4-2, the J call TRBJ1-5; TRBD1 might be the D (5 bases). Germline V gene data show CDR1 as LGHNA and CDR2 as YNFKEQ. Between the trimmed V and J ends, which lost 2 bases and 0 bases, there was a span of 11 bases. The CDR3 totals 16 residues. Written as DNA, the CDR3 is TGTGCCAGCAGCCAACAAACAGGTAATAGCAATCAGCCCCAGCATTTT. This codes for CASSQQTGNSNQPQHF.